Following are 23 T cell receptor beta chains from one sample sequenced in a study of blood T cell repertoires in COVID-19. The table came from immunoSEQ multiplex PCR; TCRdb's copy has only in-frame clones and leaves some out. The table shows around 260,000 clones, with around 90% occurring only once. Specimen: peripheral blood. The receptors derive from a woman in her 70s with COVID-19, enrolled during active disease.

V and J are TRBV28 and TRBJ1-2, with a possible D match to TRBD1 (6 bases). This CDR3 has 14 residues. V lost 6 bases, J lost 5 bases, and 16 bases lay in between. CDR1 MDHEN and CDR2 SYDVKM come from the germline V gene. The CDR3 nucleotides read TGTGCCAGCAGCCGGGGGGGCTCTCCTTATGGCTACACCTTC. Translated: CASSRGGSPYGYTF.

The chain has TRBV24-1 and TRBJ1-1; a possible D gene is TRBD1 (5 bases). This CDR3 has 14 residues. Germline V gene data show CDR1 as KGHDR and CDR2 as SFDVKD. V dropped 7 bases and J dropped 2 bases, with 13 bases sitting between them. In nucleotides, the CDR3 is TGTGCCACCAGACAGGACGGCTCTAACACTGAAGCTTTCTTT. Encoded protein: CATRQDGSNTEAFF.

The V call is TRBV6-2 or TRBV6-3, the J call TRBJ2-1; 9 nucleotides match TRBD2. V was clipped by 7 bases and J by 4 bases; unmatched bases: 8. The germline V gene encodes CDR1 MNHEY and CDR2 SVGEGT. The CDR3 runs to 15 residues. The DNA of the CDR3 is TGTGCCAGCAACCCCCGGCGGGAGGGTTACAATGAGCAGTTCTTC. It yields the protein CASNPRREGYNEQFF.

The chain has TRBV4-1 and TRBJ1-5; D unclear. V was shortened by 4 bases and J by 3 bases, with 16 bases between the two germline ends. Per the germline V gene, CDR1 is MGHRA and CDR2 is YSYEKL. The CDR3 loop spans 16 amino acids. Here the CDR3 reads CASSPLARLNNQPQHF. For the CDR3, the DNA is TGCGCCAGCAGCCCCCTAGCCCGGTTGAACAATCAGCCCCAGCATTTT.

The rearrangement uses TRBV28 and TRBJ1-1, with a tentative D call TRBD1 (5 bases). Trimming took off 1 base at V and 1 base at J, with 7 bases between the two ends. The CDR3 has 14 residues. Looked up from germline, CDR1 is MDHEN and CDR2 is SYDVKM. The CDR3 reads CASSLYRWNTEAFF. In nucleotides, the CDR3 is TGTGCCAGCAGTTTATACAGGTGGAACACTGAAGCTTTCTTT.

The chain combines TRBV27 with TRBJ1-2, with D perhaps TRBD1 (6 bases). The V and J ends lost 2 bases and 3 bases respectively, with 13 bases between them. CDR3 size: 15 residues. Germline values: CDR1 MNHEY, CDR2 SMNVEV (reference sequence). In DNA, the CDR3 is TGTGCCAGCAGTTTACGTTCCTGGACAGACTATGGCTACACCTTC. It yields the protein CASSLRSWTDYGYTF.

The chain recombines TRBV28 with TRBJ1-2, with TRBD1 matching 7 bases. The V gene end was trimmed by 5 bases and the J gene end by 4 bases; junction bases not matched to a gene: 7. Germline V gene lookup returns CDR1 MDHEN and CDR2 SYDVKM. This CDR3 is built from 14 residues. CDR3 coding DNA: TGTGCCAGCAGTGAGGGGACAGTGAGCTATGGCTACACCTTC. Residues: CASSEGTVSYGYTF.

V is TRBV6-6 and J is TRBJ1-2; 7 nucleotides line up with TRBD1. V lost 6 bases to trimming and J lost 1 base; unmatched junction nucleotides: 11. The CDR3 consists of 16 residues. Germline CDR1 and CDR2: MNHNY and SVGAGI (reference sequence). CDR3 DNA sequence: TGTGCCAGCAGATCCCGGGACAGTGAAAATAACTATGGCTACACCTTC. Amino acid sequence: CASRSRDSENNYGYTF.

The chain employs TRBV28 and TRBJ1-2, with D tentatively TRBD1 (6 bases). The V gene lost 9 bases and the J gene lost 2 bases, with 22 bases spanning the gap. The CDR3 runs 16 residues. Germline loops: CDR1 MDHEN, CDR2 SYDVKM. Here the CDR3 reads CASISSAYRVNYGYTF. DNA of the CDR3: TGTGCCAGTATATCGTCTGCATACAGGGTAAACTATGGCTACACCTTC.

This clone was picked up many times. The chain combines TRBV29-1 with TRBJ1-3; perhaps TRBD1 as D (5 bases). This CDR3 region has 13 residues. CDR1 is SQVTM, CDR2 ANQGSEA, per germline. V was cut by 0 bases and J by 7 bases, with 10 bases left in between. The CDR3 DNA sequence: TGCAGCGTTGAAGAATTCCAGGGCAACACCATATATTTT. Protein sequence: CSVEEFQGNTIYF. Complete variable domain (other parts from reference TRBV29-1 and TRBJ1-3): SAVISQKPSRDICQRGTSLTIQCQVDSQVTMMFWYRQQPGQSLTLIATANQGSEATYESGFVIDKFPISRPNLTFSTLTVSNMSPEDSSIYLCSVEEFQGNTIYFGEGSWLTVV.

The chain uses TRBV3-1 (or the pseudogene TRBV3-2) and TRBJ2-7; 9 bases line up with TRBD2. The germline V gene has CDR1 LGHDT and CDR2 YNNKEL (reference sequence). CDR3 length: 17 amino acids. J was trimmed by 5 bases and V by 0 bases; bases with no gene match: 11. CDR3 DNA sequence: TGTGCCAGCAGCCAAGATTCGTTCGGCGGGAGGGCAAACGAGCAGTACTTC. Translating it yields CASSQDSFGGRANEQYF.

The sample holds one count of this clone. The chain carries TRBV12-3 or TRBV12-4 and TRBJ2-5; D remains unclear. V was pared by 6 bases and J by 5 bases, with 13 bases between. CDR3 size: 13 residues. The CDR3: CASSRNSLETQYF. DNA of the CDR3: TGTGCCAGCAGCCGAAACTCCCTGGAGACCCAGTACTTC.

The chain recombines TRBV12-3 or TRBV12-4 with TRBJ1-2, with D tentatively TRBD1 (5 bases). V was pared by 5 bases and J by 3 bases, with 10 bases between. CDR3 length equals 13 residues. This chain's CDR3 is CASSQGLDYGYTF. CDR3 nucleotides: TGTGCCAGCAGTCAGGGTCTGGACTATGGCTACACCTTC.

Details on this clone: The sample contains more than one DNA sequence encoding this CDR3. The V call is TRBV19, the J call TRBJ2-3; the match to TRBD2 covers 7 bases. The CDR3 covers 13 residues. Losses at the gene ends were 4 bases for V and 4 bases for J; bases not matched to a gene: 2. CDR1 is LNHDA, CDR2 SQIVND, per germline (reference sequence). CDR3 nucleotide sequence: TGTGCCAGTAGTACGGGGGGTGCAGATACGCAGTATTTT. Amino acids: CASSTGGADTQYF.

The chain joins TRBV9 to TRBJ2-2; D possibly corresponds to TRBD1 (5 bases). Between the trimmed V and J ends, which lost 1 base and 1 base, there was a span of 11 bases. The CDR3 length is 16 residues. The germline V gene has CDR1 SGDLS and CDR2 YYNGEE. The CDR3 reads CASSVRGKGNTGELFF. Here the CDR3 DNA reads TGTGCCAGCAGCGTAAGGGGTAAAGGGAACACCGGGGAGCTGTTTTTT.

This rearrangement joins TRBV12-5 to TRBJ1-6; TRBD1 aligns across 8 bases. Germline CDR1 reads LGHNT; CDR2 reads FRNRAP. This CDR3 contains 16 residues. V lost 0 bases, J lost 10 bases, and 8 bases stayed unmatched. CDR3 sequence: CASGLVQDRGGSPLHF. DNA for the CDR3: TGTGCTAGTGGTTTGGTACAAGACAGGGGCGGCTCACCCCTCCACTTT.

The chain is built from TRBV11-1 and TRBJ1-1; D perhaps matches TRBD1 (5 bases). The length of the CDR3 is 15 residues. CDR1 is SGHAT, CDR2 FQDESV, per germline (reference sequence). V lost 5 bases and J lost 8, with 21 bases in between. CDR3 in amino acids: CASSHSPGNGYEAFF. As DNA, the CDR3 is TGTGCCAGCAGCCACTCCCCAGGGAACGGGTACGAAGCTTTCTTT.

This chain connects TRBV29-1 to TRBJ1-2, with 9 bases fitting TRBD1. Germline CDR1 SQVTM, CDR2 ANQGSEA. The CDR3 runs 13 residues. V was clipped by 7 bases and J by 7 bases; unmatched bases: 10. CDR3 amino acids: CSESQGAHGGYTF. DNA for the CDR3: TGCAGCGAATCACAGGGGGCGCATGGTGGCTACACCTTC.

Notes on this clone: The same CDR3 also results from other DNA sequences found in this sample. The rearrangement joins TRBV18 to TRBJ1-2; 7 positions agree with TRBD1. The junction had 0 bases not matched to a gene; V was cut back by 3 bases and J by 2 bases. Looked up from germline, CDR1 is KGHSH and CDR2 is LQKENI. This CDR3 region has 13 residues. As DNA, the CDR3 is TGTGCCAGCTCACCGGACAGGAACTATGGCTACACCTTC. Residues: CASSPDRNYGYTF.

By proportion, this clone is medium-sized. The chain links TRBV6-1 to TRBJ1-5, with 7 bases lining up with TRBD1. The V and J ends lost 2 bases and 8 bases, in that order; junction bases with no gene match: 12. Germline V CDR1 and CDR2: MNHNS, SASEGT. The CDR3 loop spans 16 amino acids. Here the CDR3 DNA reads TGTGCCAGCAGTGAAACCCCCGGGACAGCTTACGAGCCCCAGCATTTT. It specifies CASSETPGTAYEPQHF.

V and J are TRBV6-1 and TRBJ2-7; D is possibly TRBD2 (6 bases). Germline V gives CDR1 MNHNS, CDR2 SASEGT. CDR3 size: 13 residues. Trimming removed 2 bases at V and 3 bases at J, with 8 bases between. The CDR3 loop reads CASSEPGDYEQYF. The CDR3 DNA sequence: TGTGCCAGCAGTGAACCGGGAGACTACGAGCAGTACTTC.

This chain links TRBV7-9 with TRBJ2-1, with 8 bases fitting TRBD2. The germline CDR1 and CDR2 sequences are SEHNR and FQNEAQ (reference sequence). CDR3 length: 15 amino acids. Trimming at V came to 9 bases and at J to 4 bases, leaving 11 bases not matched to a gene. CDR3 coding DNA: TGTGCCAGTCAAATAGTAGCGGGATCATACAATGAGCAGTTCTTC. It is translated as CASQIVAGSYNEQFF.

V usage is TRBV3-1 (or the pseudogene TRBV3-2) and J usage is TRBJ2-7; 11 bases map to TRBD2. Germline lookup yields CDR1 LGHDT and CDR2 YNNKEL (reference sequence). CDR3 length equals 15 residues. The trim removed 4 bases at V and 2 bases at J, leaving 4 bases unmatched. The CDR3 DNA sequence: TGTGCCAGCAGCCTGGGGACTAGCGGACCCTACGAGCAGTACTTC. Encoded protein: CASSLGTSGPYEQYF.